These 11 T cell receptor beta chains originate from one sample sequenced in a study of blood T cell repertoires in COVID-19. The repertoire was sequenced with immunoSEQ multiplex PCR; TCRdb's copy has only in-frame clones and lacks some. The data contain under 300,000 clones, more than 75% of them singletons. The sequenced sample was peripheral blood. These receptors all stem from a woman between 35 and 50 years old who had recovered from COVID-19.

V is TRBV27 and J is TRBJ2-7, with D possibly matching TRBD2 (5 bases). CDR1 MNHEY and CDR2 SMNVEV come from the germline V gene (reference sequence). CDR3 length: 17 amino acids. With 2 bases removed from V and 1 base from J, the gap between germline ends came to 18 bases. The CDR3 DNA sequence: TGTGCCAGCAGTTTAAGGGCAGAGGGAGTCTCGTCCTACGAGCAGTACTTC. Its protein is CASSLRAEGVSSYEQYF.

The V call is TRBV29-1, the J call TRBJ1-1, with D unclear. V shed 1 base and J shed 4 bases, with 10 bases lying between them. The germline V gene has CDR1 SQVTM and CDR2 ANQGSEA. The CDR3 is 13 amino acids. The CDR3 reads CSVEGEGVTEAFF. CDR3 DNA sequence: TGCAGCGTTGAAGGGGAGGGAGTCACTGAAGCTTTCTTT.

The chain uses TRBV2 and TRBJ2-7; a possible D gene is TRBD1 (5 bases). Germline V gene lookup returns CDR1 SNHLY and CDR2 FYNNEI. V lost 9 bases and J lost 0, with 9 bases in between. This CDR3 spans 12 amino acids. CDR3 coding DNA: TGTGCCAGTTGGGGCCGCTCCTACGAGCAGTACTTC. Translating gives CASWGRSYEQYF.

The chain recombines TRBV5-4 with TRBJ2-7; 9 nucleotides line up with TRBD2. The length of the CDR3 is 16 residues. Germline loops: CDR1 SGHNT, CDR2 YYREEE (reference sequence). The V and J ends lost 4 bases and 4 bases, in that order; junction bases with no gene match: 12. The CDR3 DNA reads TGTGCCAGCAGCCGAGGGGCTAGCGGGATATTGTACGAGCAGTACTTC. The encoded protein is CASSRGASGILYEQYF.

The chain has TRBV27 and TRBJ1-2; perhaps TRBD1 as D (6 bases). This CDR3 spans 16 amino acids. CDR1 MNHEY and CDR2 SMNVEV come from the germline V gene (reference sequence). With 6 bases removed from V and 4 bases from J, the gap between germline ends came to 21 bases. This chain's CDR3 is CASSLRGARDGYGYTF. CDR3 bases: TGTGCCAGCAGCCTACGGGGGGCCAGGGACGGCTATGGCTACACCTTC.

This clone appeared once. The CDR3 bases are TGTGCCAGCAGCCCCGGGGGTGTCACAGATACGCAGTATTTT. Its translation: CASSPGGVTDTQYF. V usage is TRBV11-3 and J usage is TRBJ2-3; D may be TRBD2 (6 bases). V was trimmed by 5 bases and J by 2 bases, leaving 11 bases between them. Germline-derived CDR1 and CDR2 are SGHNT and YENEEA. The CDR3 extends over 14 amino acids. The full variable domain, its missing parts supplied by reference TRBV11-3 and TRBJ2-3, is EAGVVQSPRYKIIEKKQPVAFWCNPISGHNTLYWYLQNLGQGPELLIRYENEEAVDDSQLPKDRFSAERLKGVDSTLKIQPAELGDSAVYLCASSPGGVTDTQYFGPGTRLTVL.

The rearrangement uses TRBV28 and TRBJ2-6; TRBD1 aligns across 7 bases. The CDR3 is made up of 17 amino acids. Germline CDR1 MDHEN, CDR2 SYDVKM. J lost 2 bases, V lost 7 bases, and 11 bases had no gene match. CDR3 sequence: CASTPRQGVAGANVLTF. The CDR3 DNA reads as TGTGCCAGCACCCCTCGGCAGGGGGTGGCTGGGGCCAACGTCCTGACTTTC.

The genes are TRBV5-1 and TRBJ1-5, with D possibly TRBD1 on 6 matching bases. CDR3 length: 15 amino acids. The germline gives CDR1 SGHRS, CDR2 YFSETQ. Between the trimmed V and J ends, which lost 4 bases and 5 bases, there was a span of 16 bases. The CDR3 spells CASSPRGGRDQPQHF. The DNA for the CDR3 is TGCGCCAGCAGCCCCCGGGGGGGCAGGGATCAGCCCCAGCATTTT. Filled out from reference TRBV5-1 and TRBJ1-5, the complete variable domain reads KAGVTQTPRYLIKTRGQQVTLSCSPISGHRSVSWYQQTPGQGLQFLFEYFSETQRNKGNFPGRFSGRQFSNSRSEMNVSTLELGDSALYLCASSPRGGRDQPQHFGDGTRLSIL.

This clone was seen a single time. This chain joins TRBV10-3 and TRBJ2-1, with 8 positions matching TRBD1. CDR1 ENHRY and CDR2 SYGVKD come from the germline V gene. With 6 bases clipped from V and 6 bases from J, the junction kept 4 bases outside the gene matches. The CDR3 has 13 amino acids. In DNA, the CDR3 is TGTGCCATCAGCGGGACAGGAAGCAATGAGCAGTTCTTC. As protein: CAISGTGSNEQFF.

The rearrangement joins TRBV7-2 to TRBJ2-1; 11 nucleotides align to TRBD1. The germline CDR1 and CDR2 sequences are SGHTA and FQGNSA. This CDR3 comprises 16 residues. The V and J ends lost 1 base and 7 bases, in that order; junction bases with no gene match: 6. The CDR3 protein is CASSLVGTGGGNEQFF. CDR3 DNA: TGTGCCAGCAGCTTAGTCGGGACAGGGGGTGGGAATGAGCAGTTCTTC.

The V call is TRBV5-1, the J call TRBJ1-1; D ambiguous. CDR1 is SGHRS, CDR2 YFSETQ, per germline. This CDR3 comprises 14 residues. Trimming pared 4 bases from V and 6 bases from J, leaving 16 bases between. This CDR3 reads CASSPGYKNAEAFF. CDR3 coding DNA: TGCGCCAGCAGCCCGGGGTACAAAAACGCTGAAGCTTTCTTT.